Following are 9 T cell receptor beta chains from one sample sequenced in a study of T-cell reconstitution after alpha-beta-depleted transplantation in children. Unique molecular identifiers were incorporated when the TCRbeta library was constructed. MiXCR, applied by TCRdb to the PCR reads, yields one record per CDR3 protein. This repertoire shows 200,000 to 250,000 distinct CDR3 sequences, around 9.6% found once; its top ten account for around 6%. The sequencing used PBMCs from the stem cell graft donor, collected from the stem cell graft. The receptors were sampled from a human donor who donated a stem cell graft to a child with acute lymphoblastic leukemia.

This clonotype was picked up many times. The rearrangement joins TRBV11-2 to TRBJ2-7; TRBD2 agrees at 9 bases. V dropped 1 base and J dropped 4; count of bases not matched to a gene: 5. Germline values: CDR1 SGHAT, CDR2 FQNNGV. The CDR3 sequence is 15 residues long. CDR3 region: CASSLASGVRYEQYF. CDR3 DNA: TGTGCCAGCAGCTTAGCTAGCGGGGTTAGATACGAGCAGTACTTC.

The chain employs TRBV4-1 and TRBJ2-2; 11 nucleotides match TRBD2. Germline assignment: CDR1 MGHRA and CDR2 YSYEKL. The V gene end was trimmed by 3 bases and the J gene end by 4 bases; junction bases not matched to a gene: 10. CDR3 length equals 18 residues. CDR3 nucleotide sequence: TGCGCCAGCAGCCAGACTAGCGGGGAGTCGCGAATCACCGGGGAGCTGTTTTTT. Translating gives CASSQTSGESRITGELFF.

This clonotype has more than one count but fewer than ten. V gene TRBV7-2 combines with J gene TRBJ2-1; 7 bases are shared with TRBD2. V shed 1 base and J 15 bases; nucleotides not matched to a gene: 6. The germline V gene has CDR1 SGHTA and CDR2 FQGNSA. This CDR3 has 12 amino acids. The chain's CDR3 is CASSLDGLGRFF. The CDR3 nucleotides read TGTGCCAGCAGCTTAGATGGACTAGGTCGGTTCTTC.

This clonotype was detected only a few times. CDR3 coding DNA: TGTGCCATCGGCACGGGACAGACAGGGACAGAGCAGTACTTC. Translated: CAIGTGQTGTEQYF. The V and J genes are TRBV10-3 and TRBJ2-7, with 7 positions matching TRBD1. This CDR3 is 14 amino acids long. Germline values: CDR1 ENHRY, CDR2 SYGVKD. V lost 8 bases to trimming and J lost 7 bases; unmatched junction nucleotides: 14.

In its sample, this clonotype was seen a few times. This chain connects TRBV5-1 to TRBJ2-1; 15 bases are shared with TRBD2. V gave up 3 bases and J gave up 0 bases; unmatched junction bases: 7. Germline-derived CDR1 and CDR2 are SGHRS and YFSETQ. CDR3 length: 19 amino acids. The DNA of the CDR3 is TGCGCCAGCAGCTGGGGACTAGCGGGGGGAGTTCTCTCCTACAATGAGCAGTTCTTC. Translated, it gives CASSWGLAGGVLSYNEQFF.

V usage is TRBV5-1 and J usage is TRBJ1-6, with no clear D. Per germline, CDR1 SGHRS and CDR2 YFSETQ. Trimming removed 2 bases from V and 8 bases from J, with 14 bases in between. This CDR3 has 15 amino acids. The CDR3 sequence is CASSLTGSKDSPLHF. CDR3 DNA sequence: TGCGCCAGCAGCTTAACGGGGTCTAAGGATTCACCCCTCCACTTT. Using reference TRBV5-1 and TRBJ1-6 for the parts outside the CDR3, the full variable domain is KAGVTQTPRYLIKTRGQQVTLSCSPISGHRSVSWYQQTPGQGLQFLFEYFSETQRNKGNFPGRFSGRQFSNSRSEMNVSTLELGDSALYLCASSLTGSKDSPLHFGNGTRLTVT.

This chain uses TRBV4-3 with TRBJ1-3; no firm D call. V shed 1 base and J shed 7 bases, with 23 bases lying between them. The germline V gene encodes CDR1 LGHNA and CDR2 YSLEER. The CDR3 extends over 18 amino acids. The CDR3 DNA follows: TGCGCCAGCAGCCAAGCCCGAAGTGGAGGACCCCTCGGGAACACCATATATTTT. Translation gives CASSQARSGGPLGNTIYF.

The rearrangement links TRBV12-3 or TRBV12-4 to TRBJ2-3, with 13 bases fitting TRBD2. Trimming cost V 6 bases and J 3 bases; bases outside gene matches: 9. The CDR3 spans 17 residues. The CDR3 DNA reads TGTGCCAGCAGGAGAACTAGCGGGGGGGCCTTGACAGATACGCAGTATTTT. Protein sequence: CASRRTSGGALTDTQYF.

This clonotype was seen a handful of times. This sequence joins TRBV7-9 and TRBJ1-5, with no clear D. With 2 bases removed from V and 0 bases from J, the gap between germline ends came to 8 bases. Germline CDR1 and CDR2: SEHNR and FQNEAQ (reference sequence). The CDR3 runs 15 residues. The CDR3 is CASSLYADSNQPQHF. The CDR3 coding sequence is TGTGCCAGCAGCTTATATGCAGATAGCAATCAGCCCCAGCATTTT. Drawing the rest from reference TRBV7-9 and TRBJ1-5, the complete variable domain is DTGVSQNPRHKITKRGQNVTFRCDPISEHNRLYWYRQTLGQGPEFLTYFQNEAQLEKSRLLSDRFSAERPKGSFSTLEIQRTEQGDSAMYLCASSLYADSNQPQHFGDGTRLSIL.